Here is one T cell receptor (beta chain) with its context. Its cognate antigen is unknown. These data come from a study of T cells in Graves' hyperthyroidism and ophthalmopathy. Study-wide results and caveats: Blood also carried most thyroid clonotypes expanded above 0.001.

RNA transcripts served as the template for amplifying TCR beta CDR3 regions. HTBI primers were used for first-round RT-PCR of the TCR CDR3. One entry per CDR3 protein, called by TCRdb with MiXCR from the multiplex PCR reads. The sample comprises hundreds of thousands of distinct CDR3 sequences, over 35% of which are singletons, and 8.9% rests with the top ten. Stable hyperthyroidism: no ophthalmopathy progression over 18 months of follow-up. Exclusion criteria comprised uncontrolled infection, other autoimmune disease, pregnancy or lactation. Germline V gene lookup returns CDR1 ENHRY and CDR2 SYGVKD. This CDR3 region has 13 residues. The ends were cut back, 2 bases at V and 5 bases at J, with 9 bases in the middle.

Sequenced sample: blood. The genes are TRBV10-3 and TRBJ2-5; no definite D call. The sequence derives from a man aged 18 to 30 with Graves' hyperthyroidism. CDR3 sequence: CAISEGRDETQYF. CDR3 sequence (DNA): TGTGCCATCAGTGAGGGGCGAGATGAGACCCAGTACTTC.